This TCR beta chain derives from a study of response to subunit inactivated influenza vaccine. V lost 3 bases, J lost 0 bases, and 8 bases lay in between. Germline loops: CDR1 DFQATT, CDR2 SNEGSKA (reference sequence). The CDR3 totals 13 residues. TCRdb re-derived calls from the RT-PCR reads in MiXCR, one entry per CDR3 protein. The table shows about 540,000 distinct CDR3 sequences, with less than 25% occurring only once. This clonotype has only a few counts. The same specimen was also included in a second study, on T cells expressing NK-cell markers. That source reports: Libraries used 5'RACE template switching adding universal primer site and UMIs.

Source: CD4+ T cells sorted from PBMCs, taken 12 days after vaccination. The genes are TRBV20-1 and TRBJ1-1; D ambiguous. The receptor was derived from a man aged 50 to 60 who received an inactivated influenza vaccine. The CDR3 DNA follows: TGCAGTGCTAGTACGGGAATGAACACTGAAGCTTTCTTT. Protein product: CSASTGMNTEAFF.